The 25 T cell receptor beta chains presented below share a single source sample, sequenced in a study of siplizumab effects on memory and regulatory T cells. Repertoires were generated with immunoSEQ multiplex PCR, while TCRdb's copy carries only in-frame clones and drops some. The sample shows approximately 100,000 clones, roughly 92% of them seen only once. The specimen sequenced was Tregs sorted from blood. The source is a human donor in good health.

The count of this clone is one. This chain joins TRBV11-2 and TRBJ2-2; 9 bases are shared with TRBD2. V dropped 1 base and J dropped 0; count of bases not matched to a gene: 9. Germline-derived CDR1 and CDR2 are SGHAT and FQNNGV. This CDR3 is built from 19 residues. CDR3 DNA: TGTGCCAGCAGCTTAGGCTGGGCTAGCGGGGTTCCGAACACCGGGGAGCTGTTTTTT. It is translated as CASSLGWASGVPNTGELFF.

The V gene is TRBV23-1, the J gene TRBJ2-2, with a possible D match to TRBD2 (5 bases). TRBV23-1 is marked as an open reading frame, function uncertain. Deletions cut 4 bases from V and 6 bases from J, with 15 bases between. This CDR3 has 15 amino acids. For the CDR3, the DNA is TGCGCCAGCAGTCTATCCAGTGGGAGTTCCGGGGAGCTGTTTTTT. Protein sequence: CASSLSSGSSGELFF.

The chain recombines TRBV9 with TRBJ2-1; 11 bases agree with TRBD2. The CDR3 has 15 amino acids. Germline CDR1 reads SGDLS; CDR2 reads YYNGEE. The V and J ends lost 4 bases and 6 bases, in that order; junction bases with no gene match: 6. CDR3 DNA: TGTGCCAGCAGCACCATAGCGGGAGGGGGCAATGAGCAGTTCTTC. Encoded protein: CASSTIAGGGNEQFF.

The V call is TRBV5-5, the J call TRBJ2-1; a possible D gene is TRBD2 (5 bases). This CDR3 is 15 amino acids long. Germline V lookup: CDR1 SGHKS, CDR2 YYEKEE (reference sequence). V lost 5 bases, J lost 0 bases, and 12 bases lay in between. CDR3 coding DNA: TGTGCCAGCAGGCTCCTAGCTTCCTCCTACAATGAGCAGTTCTTC. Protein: CASRLLASSYNEQFF.

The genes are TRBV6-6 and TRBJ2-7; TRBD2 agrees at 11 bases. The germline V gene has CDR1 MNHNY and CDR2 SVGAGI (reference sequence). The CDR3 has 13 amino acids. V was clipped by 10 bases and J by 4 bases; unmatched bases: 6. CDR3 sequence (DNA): TGTGCCACCCGGACTAGCGGGTTTTACGAGCAGTACTTC. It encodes CATRTSGFYEQYF.

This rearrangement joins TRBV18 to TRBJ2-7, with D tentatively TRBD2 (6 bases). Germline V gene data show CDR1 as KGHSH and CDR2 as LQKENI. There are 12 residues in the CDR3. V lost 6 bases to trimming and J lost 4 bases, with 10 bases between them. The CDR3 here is CASSLEGYEQYF. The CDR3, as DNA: TGTGCCAGCTCCCTGGAGGGTTACGAGCAGTACTTC.

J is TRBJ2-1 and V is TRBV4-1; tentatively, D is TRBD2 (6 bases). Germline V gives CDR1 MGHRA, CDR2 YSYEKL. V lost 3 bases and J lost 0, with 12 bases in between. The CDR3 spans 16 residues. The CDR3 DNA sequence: TGCGCCAGCAGCCAGGGACTGAGAATCTCCTACAATGAGCAGTTCTTC. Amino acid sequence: CASSQGLRISYNEQFF.

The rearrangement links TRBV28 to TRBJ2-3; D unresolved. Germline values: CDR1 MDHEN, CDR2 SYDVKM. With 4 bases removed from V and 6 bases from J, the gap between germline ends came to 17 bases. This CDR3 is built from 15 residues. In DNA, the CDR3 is TGTGCCAGCAGTTCTCTTAAGAGTCTGGCCGATACGCAGTATTTT. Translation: CASSSLKSLADTQYF.

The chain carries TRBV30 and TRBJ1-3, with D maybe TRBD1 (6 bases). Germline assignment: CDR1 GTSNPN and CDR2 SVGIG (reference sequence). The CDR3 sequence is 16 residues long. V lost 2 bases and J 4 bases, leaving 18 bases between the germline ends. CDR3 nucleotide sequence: TGTGCCTGGAGTTGGGGGGGGCTCCCACCAGGAAACACCATATATTTT. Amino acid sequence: CAWSWGGLPPGNTIYF.

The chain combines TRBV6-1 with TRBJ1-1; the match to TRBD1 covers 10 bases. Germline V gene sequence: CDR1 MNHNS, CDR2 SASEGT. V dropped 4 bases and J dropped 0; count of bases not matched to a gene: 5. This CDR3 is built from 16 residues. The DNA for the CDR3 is TGTGCCAGCAGTGCGAGACAGGGGGCGATGAACACTGAAGCTTTCTTT. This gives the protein CASSARQGAMNTEAFF.

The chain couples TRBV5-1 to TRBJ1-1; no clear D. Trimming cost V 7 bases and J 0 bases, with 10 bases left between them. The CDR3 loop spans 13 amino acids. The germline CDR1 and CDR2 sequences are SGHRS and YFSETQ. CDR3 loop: CASRGPMNTEAFF. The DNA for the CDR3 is TGCGCCAGCCGCGGTCCCATGAACACTGAAGCTTTCTTT.

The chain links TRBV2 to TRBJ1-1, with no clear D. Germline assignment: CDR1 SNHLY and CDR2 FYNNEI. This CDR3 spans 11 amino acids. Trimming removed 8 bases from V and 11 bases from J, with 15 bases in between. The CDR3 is CASEIWNLAFF. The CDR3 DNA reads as TGTGCCAGCGAGATTTGGAATTTGGCTTTCTTT. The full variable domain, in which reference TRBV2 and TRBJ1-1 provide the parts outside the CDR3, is EPEVTQTPSHQVTQMGQEVILRCVPISNHLYFYWYRQILGQKVEFLVSFYNNEISEKSEIFDDQFSVERPDGSNFTLKIRSTKLEDSAMYFCASEIWNLAFFGQGTRLTVV.

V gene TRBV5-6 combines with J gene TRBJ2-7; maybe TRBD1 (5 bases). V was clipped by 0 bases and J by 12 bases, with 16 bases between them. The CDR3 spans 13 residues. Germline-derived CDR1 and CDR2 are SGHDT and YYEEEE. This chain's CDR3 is CASSLAIGQGLYF. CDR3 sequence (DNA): TGTGCCAGCAGCTTGGCAATCGGGCAGGGTCTGTACTTC.

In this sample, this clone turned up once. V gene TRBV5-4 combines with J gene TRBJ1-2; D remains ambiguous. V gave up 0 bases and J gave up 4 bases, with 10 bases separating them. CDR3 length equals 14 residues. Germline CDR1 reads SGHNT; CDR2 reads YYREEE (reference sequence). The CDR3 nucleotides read TGTGCCAGCAGCTTGGTGGGCCCCGGCTATGGCTACACCTTC. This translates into CASSLVGPGYGYTF.

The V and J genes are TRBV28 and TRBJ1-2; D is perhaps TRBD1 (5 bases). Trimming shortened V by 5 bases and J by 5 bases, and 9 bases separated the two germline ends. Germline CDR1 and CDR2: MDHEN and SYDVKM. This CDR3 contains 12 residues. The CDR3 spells CASSPGRYGYTF. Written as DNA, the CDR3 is TGTGCCAGCAGTCCAGGGAGATATGGCTACACCTTC.

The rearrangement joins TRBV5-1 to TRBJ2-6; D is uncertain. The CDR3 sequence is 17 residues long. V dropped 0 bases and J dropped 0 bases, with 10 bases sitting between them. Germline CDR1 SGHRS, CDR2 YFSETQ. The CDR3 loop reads CASSLAGYLSGANVLTF. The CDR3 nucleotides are TGCGCCAGCAGCTTGGCAGGCTACCTCTCTGGGGCCAACGTCCTGACTTTC.

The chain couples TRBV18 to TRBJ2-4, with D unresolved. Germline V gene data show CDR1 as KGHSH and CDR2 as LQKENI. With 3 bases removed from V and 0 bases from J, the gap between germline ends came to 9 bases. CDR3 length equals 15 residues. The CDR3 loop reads CASSPLPEAKNIQYF. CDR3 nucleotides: TGTGCCAGCTCACCTCTCCCCGAAGCCAAAAACATTCAGTACTTC.

CDR3 sequence: CASSEYSPDRFQYF. Written as DNA, the CDR3 is TGTGCCAGCAGTGAATATTCCCCCGACAGGTTCCAGTACTTC. The chain employs TRBV25-1 and TRBJ2-5; perhaps TRBD1 as D (6 bases). CDR1 MGHDK and CDR2 SYGVNS come from the germline V gene. The CDR3 is 14 amino acids. Trimming stripped 0 bases from V and 10 bases from J, with 15 bases between. Based on the CDR3 plus reference TRBV25-1 and TRBJ2-5, the full variable domain is EADIYQTPRYLVIGTGKKITLECSQTMGHDKMYWYQQDPGMELHLIHYSYGVNSTEKGDLSSESTVSRIRTEHFPLTLESARPSHTSQYLCASSEYSPDRFQYFGPGTRLLVL.

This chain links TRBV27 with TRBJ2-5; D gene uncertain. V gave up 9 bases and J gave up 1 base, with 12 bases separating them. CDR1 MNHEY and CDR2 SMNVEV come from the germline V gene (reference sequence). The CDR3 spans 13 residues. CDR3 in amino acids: CASSTRTQETQYF. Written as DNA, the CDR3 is TGTGCCAGTTCCACAAGGACCCAAGAGACCCAGTACTTC.

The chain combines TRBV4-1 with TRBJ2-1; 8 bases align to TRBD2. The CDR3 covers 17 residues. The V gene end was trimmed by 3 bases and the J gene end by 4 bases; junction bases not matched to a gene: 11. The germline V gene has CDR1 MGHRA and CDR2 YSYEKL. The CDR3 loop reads CASSHPPASGWYNEQFF. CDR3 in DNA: TGCGCCAGCAGCCATCCCCCGGCTAGCGGGTGGTACAATGAGCAGTTCTTC.

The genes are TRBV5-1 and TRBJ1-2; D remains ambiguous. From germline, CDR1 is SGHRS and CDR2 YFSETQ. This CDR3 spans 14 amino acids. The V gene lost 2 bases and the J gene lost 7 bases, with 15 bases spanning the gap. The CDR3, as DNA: TGCGCCAGCAGCTTAACAGCAGGAGGGATTGGCTACACCTTC. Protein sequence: CASSLTAGGIGYTF.

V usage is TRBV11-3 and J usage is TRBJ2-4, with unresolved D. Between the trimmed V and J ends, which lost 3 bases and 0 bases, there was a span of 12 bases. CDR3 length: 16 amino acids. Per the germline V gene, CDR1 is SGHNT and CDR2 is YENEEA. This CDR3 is CASSFLGTLAKNIQYF. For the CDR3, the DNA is TGTGCCAGCAGCTTTTTAGGTACCCTAGCCAAAAACATTCAGTACTTC.

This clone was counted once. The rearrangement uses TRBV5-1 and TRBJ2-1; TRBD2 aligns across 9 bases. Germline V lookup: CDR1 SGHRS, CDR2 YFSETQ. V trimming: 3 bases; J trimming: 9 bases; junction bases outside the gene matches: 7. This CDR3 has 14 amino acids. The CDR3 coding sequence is TGCGCCAGCAGCTCTCGGACTAGCGTGGGTGAGCAGTTCTTC. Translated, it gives CASSSRTSVGEQFF.

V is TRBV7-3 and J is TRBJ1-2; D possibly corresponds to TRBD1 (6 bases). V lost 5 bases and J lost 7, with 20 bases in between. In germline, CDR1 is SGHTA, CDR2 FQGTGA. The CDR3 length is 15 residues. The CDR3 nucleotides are TGTGCCAGCAGCCCCCACGGGGGGGGCTCAGGTGGCTACACCTTC. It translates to CASSPHGGGSGGYTF.

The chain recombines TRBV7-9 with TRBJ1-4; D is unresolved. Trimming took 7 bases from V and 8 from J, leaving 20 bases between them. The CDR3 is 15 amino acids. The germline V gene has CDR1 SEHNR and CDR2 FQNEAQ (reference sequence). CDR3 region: CASTHLGSAGEKLFF. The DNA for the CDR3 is TGTGCCAGCACCCACCTGGGATCCGCGGGAGAAAAACTGTTTTTT.